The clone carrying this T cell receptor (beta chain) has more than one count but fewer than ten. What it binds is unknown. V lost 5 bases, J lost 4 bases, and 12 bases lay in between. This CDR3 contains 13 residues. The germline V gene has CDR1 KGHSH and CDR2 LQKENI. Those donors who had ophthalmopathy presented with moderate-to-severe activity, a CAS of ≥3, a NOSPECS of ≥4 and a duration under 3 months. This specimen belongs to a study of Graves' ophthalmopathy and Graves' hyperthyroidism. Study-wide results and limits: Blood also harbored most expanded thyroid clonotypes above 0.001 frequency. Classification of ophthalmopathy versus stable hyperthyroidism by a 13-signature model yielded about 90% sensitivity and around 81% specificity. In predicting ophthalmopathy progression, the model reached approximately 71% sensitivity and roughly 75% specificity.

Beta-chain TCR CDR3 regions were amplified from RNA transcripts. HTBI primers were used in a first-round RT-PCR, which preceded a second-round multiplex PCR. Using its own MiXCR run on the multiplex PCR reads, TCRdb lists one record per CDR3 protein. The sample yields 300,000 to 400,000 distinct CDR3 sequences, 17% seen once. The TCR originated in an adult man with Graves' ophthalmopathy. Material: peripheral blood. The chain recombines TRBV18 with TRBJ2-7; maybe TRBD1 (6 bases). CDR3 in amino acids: CASSGQGQYEQYF. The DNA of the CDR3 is TGTGCCAGCTCAGGGCAGGGGCAATACGAGCAGTACTTC.